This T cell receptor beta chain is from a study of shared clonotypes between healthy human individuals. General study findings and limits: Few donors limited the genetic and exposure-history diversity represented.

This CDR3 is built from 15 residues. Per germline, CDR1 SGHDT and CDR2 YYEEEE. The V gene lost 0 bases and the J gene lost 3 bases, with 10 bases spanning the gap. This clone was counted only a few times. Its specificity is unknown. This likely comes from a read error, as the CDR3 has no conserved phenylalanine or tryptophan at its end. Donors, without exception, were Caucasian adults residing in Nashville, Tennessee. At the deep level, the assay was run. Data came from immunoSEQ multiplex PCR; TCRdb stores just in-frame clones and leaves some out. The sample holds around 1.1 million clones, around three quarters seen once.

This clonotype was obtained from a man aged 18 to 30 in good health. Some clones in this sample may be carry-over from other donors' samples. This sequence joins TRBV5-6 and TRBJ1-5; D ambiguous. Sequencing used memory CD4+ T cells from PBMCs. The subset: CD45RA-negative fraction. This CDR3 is CASSLASQYNQPQHL. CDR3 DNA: TGTGCCAGCAGCTTGGCCTCACAATACAATCAGCCCCAGCATCTT.